This record covers a single T cell receptor (beta chain). Original methodology: Quantification of nucleated cells was approximated via reference gene primer amplification. Repertoires were generated with immunoSEQ multiplex PCR, while TCRdb's copy carries only in-frame clones and drops some. V, J and clone size were drawn from that table, and D and trimming were deduced from the DNA. The table records about 380,000 clones, approximately 80% of them present only once. The data stem from a study of blood T cell repertoires in COVID-19. Germline V gene data show CDR1 as WSHSY and CDR2 as SAAADI. V lost 4 bases, J lost 1 base, and 7 bases stayed unmatched. This CDR3 is built from 15 residues.

The clonotype comes from a human donor with acute or convalescent COVID-19. The donor label of this sample is uncertain. V is TRBV10-2 and J is TRBJ2-7; TRBD2 aligns across 7 bases. Sequenced input: peripheral blood. The CDR3, as DNA: TGCGCCAGCAGTGCCCGAGAAGCGGGATCCTACGAGCAGTACTTC. Amino acids: CASSAREAGSYEQYF.